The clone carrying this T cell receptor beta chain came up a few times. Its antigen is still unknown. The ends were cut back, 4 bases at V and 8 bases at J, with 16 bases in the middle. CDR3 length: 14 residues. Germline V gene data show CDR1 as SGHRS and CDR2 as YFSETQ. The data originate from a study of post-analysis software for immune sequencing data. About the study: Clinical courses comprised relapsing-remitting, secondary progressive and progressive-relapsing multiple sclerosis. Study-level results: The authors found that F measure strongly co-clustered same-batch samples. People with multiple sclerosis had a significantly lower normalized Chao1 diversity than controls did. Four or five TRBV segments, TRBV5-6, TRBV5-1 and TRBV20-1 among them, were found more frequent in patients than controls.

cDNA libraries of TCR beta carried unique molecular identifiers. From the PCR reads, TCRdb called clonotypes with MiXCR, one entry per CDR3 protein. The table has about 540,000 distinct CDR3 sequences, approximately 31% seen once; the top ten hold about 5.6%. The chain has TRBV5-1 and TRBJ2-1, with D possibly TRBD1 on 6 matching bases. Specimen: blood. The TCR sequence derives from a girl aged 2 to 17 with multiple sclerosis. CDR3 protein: CASSPYRARDEQFF. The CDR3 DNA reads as TGCGCCAGCAGCCCTTACAGGGCCCGGGATGAGCAGTTCTTC.